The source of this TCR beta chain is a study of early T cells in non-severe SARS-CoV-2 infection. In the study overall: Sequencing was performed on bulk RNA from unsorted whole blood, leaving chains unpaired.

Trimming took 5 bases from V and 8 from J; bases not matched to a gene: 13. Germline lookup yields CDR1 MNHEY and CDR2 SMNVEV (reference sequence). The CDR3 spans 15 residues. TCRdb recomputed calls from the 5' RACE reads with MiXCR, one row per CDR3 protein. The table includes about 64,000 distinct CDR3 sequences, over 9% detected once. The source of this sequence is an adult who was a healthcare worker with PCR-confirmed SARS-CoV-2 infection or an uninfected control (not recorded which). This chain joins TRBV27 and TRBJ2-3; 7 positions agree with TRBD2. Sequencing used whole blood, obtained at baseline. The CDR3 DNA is TGTGCCAGCAGTCTTAAGGGACTACCGGCGGGTACGCAGTATTTT. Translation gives CASSLKGLPAGTQYF.